These T cell receptor beta chains were read from a single sample in a study of blood T cell repertoires in COVID-19. The assay was immunoSEQ multiplex PCR, and TCRdb's table has in-frame clones only and misses some. Altogether more than 250,000 clones are present, over 70% being singletons, with the ten largest covering roughly 1.3%. The sample comprised peripheral blood. The receptors originated from a woman aged 45-60 years with acute or convalescent COVID-19. Each CDR3 is given with its conserved first and last residue. Fields, in order: V gene, clone size, D gene, J gene, CDR3 DNA, CDR3 protein. D genes are given only for firm matches. Size tells how often a clone was seen (once, few, many) or the class of an expanded clone, and some rows leave it out.

TRBV6-5	once	TRBD1	TRBJ1-5	TGTGCCAGCAGACCGACAGGGATTAGCAATCAGCCCCAGCATTTT	CASRPTGISNQPQHF
TRBV5-8	.	.	TRBJ2-7	TGTGCCAGCAGCGTCACCTACGAGCAGTACTTC	CASSVTYEQYF
TRBV11-2	few	.	TRBJ1-4	TGTGCCAGCAGCTCCAAGCCCAGGGATAATGAAAAACTGTTTTTT	CASSSKPRDNEKLFF
TRBV5-1	.	.	TRBJ1-1	TGCGCCAGCAGCTTGTCGGTGGGAGGGGGCACTGAAGCTTTCTTT	CASSLSVGGGTEAFF
TRBV7-2	.	.	TRBJ2-2	TGTGCCAGCAGCTTGGCCAGGTCCGGGGAGCTGTTTTTT	CASSLARSGELFF
TRBV6-4	.	TRBD1	TRBJ1-2	TGTGCCAGCAGTGATCGAGGGCGCGGGGACAGGGGGCATCCCGGCTACACCTTC	CASSDRGRGDRGHPGYTF
TRBV2	.	.	TRBJ1-3	TGTGCCAGCAGTGGTCACTCTGGAAACACCATATATTTT	CASSGHSGNTIYF
TRBV5-4	.	.	TRBJ1-2	TGTGCCAGCAGCTTCTCTGGAGCCAGTCCCCCTGGCTACACCTTC	CASSFSGASPPGYTF
TRBV7-3	.	TRBD2	TRBJ2-2	TGTGCCAGCAGCTTAAAGTCTGGACTAGCGGGAGTATTAACCGGGGAGCTGTTTTTT	CASSLKSGLAGVLTGELFF
TRBV7-8	.	TRBD1	TRBJ1-1	TGTGCCAGCAGCTTTTTGGGACAGGGGGCTACTGAAGCTTTCTTT	CASSFLGQGATEAFF
TRBV19	.	.	TRBJ1-5	TGTGCCAGTTTCAGTCTAGGCGGGGGGCAGCCCCAGCATTTT	CASFSLGGGQPQHF
TRBV6-6	.	TRBD2	TRBJ2-3	TGTGCCAGCAGTTACCAGCGGGAAGGAGATACGCAGTATTTT	CASSYQREGDTQYF
TRBV5-1	.	TRBD2	TRBJ2-5	TGCGCCAGCAGCGTCCTAGCGGGGGGCGGGGAGACCCAGTACTTC	CASSVLAGGGETQYF
TRBV5-8	.	.	TRBJ2-3	TGTGCCAGCAGCTTGGGGGGCTCAGATACGCAGTATTTT	CASSLGGSDTQYF
TRBV3-1/TRBV3-2	few	.	TRBJ1-2	TGTGCCAGCAGCCAAGAGGCAGGGCCCCACTATGGCTACACCTTC	CASSQEAGPHYGYTF
TRBV4-1	.	.	TRBJ1-5	TGCGCCAGCAGCCAGGCCGGGATCCAGGGCAATCAGCCCCAGCATTTT	CASSQAGIQGNQPQHF
TRBV24-1	.	TRBD1	TRBJ2-1	TGTGCCACCAGTGACCGGGGACAGGGGTTGGATGAGCAGTTCTTC	CATSDRGQGLDEQFF
TRBV12-3/TRBV12-4	.	.	TRBJ1-6	TGTGCCAGCAGTTTGGGCACCGAACCACCCCTCCACTTT	CASSLGTEPPLHF
TRBV5-1	.	.	TRBJ2-5	TGCGCCAGCAGCTTGGATGGCTTCCAAGAGACCCAGTACTTC	CASSLDGFQETQYF
TRBV21-1	few	.	TRBJ1-2	TGTGCCAGCACCCCACTTCGAGGCTACACCTTC	CASTPLRGYTF
TRBV29-1	.	.	TRBJ1-2	TGCAGCGCATCGGACAGTAGGGCTCGGCCCTTC	CSASDSRARPF
TRBV5-1	.	TRBD2	TRBJ2-2	TGCGCCAGCAGCTTAACGGGACTAGCGGGGGATGGAACCGGGGAGCTGTTTTTT	CASSLTGLAGDGTGELFF
TRBV6-2/TRBV6-3	.	TRBD1	TRBJ2-1	TGTGCCAGCACCCCCTTTCCCCCGGGACAGGGGGCTGATGAGCAGTTCTTC	CASTPFPPGQGADEQFF
TRBV24-1	.	.	TRBJ2-2	TGTGCCACCAGTGATTTGTCCAGGGGGAACACCGGGGAGCTGTTTTTT	CATSDLSRGNTGELFF
TRBV13	.	.	TRBJ2-6	TGTGCCAGCAGCACGACAGGCTCTGGGGCCAACGTCCTGACTTTC	CASSTTGSGANVLTF
TRBV6-5	.	TRBD1	TRBJ1-5	TGTGCCAGCAGGCCGACCGGGACAGGGCCCCAGCATTTT	CASRPTGTGPQHF
TRBV12-3/TRBV12-4	.	.	TRBJ2-5	TGTGCCAGCAGTCAATCTAAGGAGACCCAGTACTTC	CASSQSKETQYF
TRBV6-5	.	TRBD1	TRBJ2-7	TGCGCCAGCACTGGCTACAGGGGTAGGGCCTACGAGCAGTACTTC	CASTGYRGRAYEQYF
TRBV7-2	.	.	TRBJ1-2	TGTGCCAGCAGCTTCGGGACTGTCGCTGGCACCTTC	CASSFGTVAGTF
TRBV11-2	.	.	TRBJ2-1	TGTGCCAGCACCGGACAGAGCTCCTACAATGAGCAGTTCTTC	CASTGQSSYNEQFF
TRBV11-2	.	.	TRBJ2-5	TGTGCCAGCAGCTCCCCGAGGCTGAGAGAAGAGACCCAGTACTTC	CASSSPRLREETQYF
TRBV12-3/TRBV12-4	once	.	TRBJ2-6	TGTGCCAGCAGACAGACTGGGGCCAACGTCCTGACTTTC	CASRQTGANVLTF
TRBV19	.	TRBD1	TRBJ1-2	TGTGCCAGTAAACCGGGGACAGCCGGAGAATATGGCTACACCTTC	CASKPGTAGEYGYTF
TRBV27	.	.	TRBJ1-5	TGTGCCAGCAGCGGACAGATTAATCAGCCCCAGCATTTT	CASSGQINQPQHF
TRBV6-4	.	.	TRBJ2-1	TGTGCCAGCAGTGTGGTTATCGATCGGGAGCAGTTCTTC	CASSVVIDREQFF
TRBV6-5	.	TRBD1	TRBJ1-2	TGTGCCAGCAGTTCCACCGGGACAGGGAATGGCTACACCTTC	CASSSTGTGNGYTF
TRBV24-1	.	TRBD2	TRBJ2-2	TGTGCCACCAGTGATTGGACTAGCGGGAGCTCCGGGGAGCTGTTTTTT	CATSDWTSGSSGELFF
TRBV5-1	once	.	TRBJ1-2	TGCGCCAGCAGCCGGGACACTAACTATGGCTACACCTTC	CASSRDTNYGYTF
TRBV6-4	.	.	TRBJ1-6	TGTGCCAGCAGGGTACAGGGAGGGTATAATTCACCCCTCCACTTT	CASRVQGGYNSPLHF
TRBV2	.	.	TRBJ1-2	TGTGCCAGCAGTGATGAGAGCTATGGCTACACCTTC	CASSDESYGYTF
TRBV7-9	.	.	TRBJ1-1	TGTGCCAGCAGTCCAATTCTGAACAGGGTAGGCACTGAAGCTTTCTTT	CASSPILNRVGTEAFF
TRBV30	.	TRBD1	TRBJ1-4	TGTGCCTGGAGCCCGGGACAGAATGAAAAACTGTTTTTT	CAWSPGQNEKLFF
TRBV24-1	.	TRBD1	TRBJ2-5	TGTGCCACCAGTGGTCGCGGCGAGGGGGCCCAAGAGACCCAGTACTTC	CATSGRGEGAQETQYF
TRBV7-2	few	.	TRBJ1-5	TGTGCCAGCAGCTTAGCGCAGATTAGCAATCAGCCCCAGCATTTT	CASSLAQISNQPQHF
TRBV2	.	TRBD1	TRBJ1-2	TGTGCCAGCAGTCTATCAGGACAGGAGGGTAGCTATGGCTACACCTTC	CASSLSGQEGSYGYTF
TRBV6-5	many	.	TRBJ1-2	TGTGCCAGCAGTTTCCAGGGGAACTATGGCTACACCTTC	CASSFQGNYGYTF
TRBV15	.	.	TRBJ2-1	TGTGCCACCAGGGGAGGCGCCTACAATGAGCAGTTCTTC	CATRGGAYNEQFF
TRBV12-5	.	TRBD1	TRBJ2-5	TGTGCTAGTGTTGGGGACAGGGTAGGCGAGACCCAGTACTTC	CASVGDRVGETQYF
TRBV3-1/TRBV3-2	.	.	TRBJ2-1	TGTGCCAGCAGCCAAGGCGACAATGAGCAGTTCTTC	CASSQGDNEQFF
TRBV10-3	.	TRBD1	TRBJ2-5	TGTGCCATCAGTGAAGGGACAGGGGAATACCAAGAGACCCAGTACTTC	CAISEGTGEYQETQYF
TRBV25-1	.	TRBD1	TRBJ1-5	TGTGCAAGCAGGGGGGACTTAGGGGACAATCAGCCCCAGCATTTT	CASRGDLGDNQPQHF
TRBV5-5	.	TRBD1	TRBJ1-5	TGTGCCAGCAGCTTGACACCCCAGGGGGATCAGCCCCAGCATTTT	CASSLTPQGDQPQHF
TRBV9	.	.	TRBJ1-4	TGTGCCAGCAGCGGGGAGGAGCCGACTAATGAAAAACTGTTTTTT	CASSGEEPTNEKLFF
TRBV24-1	.	.	TRBJ2-4	TGTGCCACCAGTGACTCTCGGGGGATCAAAAACATTCAGTACTTC	CATSDSRGIKNIQYF
TRBV10-3	.	TRBD1	TRBJ1-1	TGTGCCGCCGGGACAGGGGATACTGAAGCTTTCTTT	CAAGTGDTEAFF
TRBV19	.	TRBD1	TRBJ1-1	TGTGCCAGTAGTACGGGACAGGGCTCTGAAGCTTTCTTT	CASSTGQGSEAFF
TRBV4-3	once	.	TRBJ2-3	TGCGCCAGCAGCCAACAACAGGGCACAGATACGCAGTATTTT	CASSQQQGTDTQYF
TRBV10-3	.	TRBD2	TRBJ2-3	TGTGCCATCAGCCCTACTAGCGAGCGCACAGATACGCAGTATTTT	CAISPTSERTDTQYF
TRBV18	.	.	TRBJ2-3	TGTGCCAGCTCACCAAAGTCGCAGGGCACAGATACGCAGTATTTT	CASSPKSQGTDTQYF
TRBV6-5	.	.	TRBJ2-3	TGTGCCAGCAGTTACGGAGGGGTTAGCACAGATACGCAGTATTTT	CASSYGGVSTDTQYF